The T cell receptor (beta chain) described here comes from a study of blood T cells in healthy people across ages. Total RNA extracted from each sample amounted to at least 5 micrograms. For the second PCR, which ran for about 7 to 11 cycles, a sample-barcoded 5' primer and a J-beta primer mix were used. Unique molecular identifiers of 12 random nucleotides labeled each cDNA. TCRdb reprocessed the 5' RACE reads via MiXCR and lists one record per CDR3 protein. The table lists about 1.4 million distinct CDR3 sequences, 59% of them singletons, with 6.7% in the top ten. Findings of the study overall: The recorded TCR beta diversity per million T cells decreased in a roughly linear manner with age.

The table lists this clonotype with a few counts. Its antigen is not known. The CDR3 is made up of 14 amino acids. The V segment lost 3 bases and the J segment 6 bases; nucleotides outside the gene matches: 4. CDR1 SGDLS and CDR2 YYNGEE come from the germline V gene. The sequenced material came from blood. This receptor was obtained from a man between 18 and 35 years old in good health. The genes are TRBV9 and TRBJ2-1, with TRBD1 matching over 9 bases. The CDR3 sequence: CASSGTGDFNEQFF. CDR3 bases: TGTGCCAGCAGCGGGACAGGGGACTTCAATGAGCAGTTCTTC.